Listed below are T cell receptor beta chains from one sample, sequenced in a study of cytomegalovirus exposure and HLA in healthy donors. Sequencing used immunoSEQ multiplex PCR; TCRdb keeps in-frame clones, though not all of them. The profile shows some 150,000 clones, under 80% of them singletons. Input material: PBMCs. The source of these receptors is a man aged 35 to 55 in good health and CMV-seronegative. Both conserved end residues are part of each CDR3. Each record gives: J gene, D gene, clone size, V gene, CDR3 protein, CDR3 DNA. The D gene is left open where the match is weak. Clone size appears in some rows only: once, few, many, or a class for an expanded clone.

>TRBJ1-4|.|.|TRBV6-1
CASRSLRAANEKLFF
TGTGCCAGCAGATCTCTCAGGGCAGCTAATGAAAAACTGTTTTTT
>TRBJ2-7|.|few|TRBV10-3
CAISESGGVRYEQYF
TGTGCCATCAGTGAGTCGGGCGGGGTCAGGTACGAGCAGTACTTC
>TRBJ1-2|TRBD1|.|TRBV6-5
CASRQGTGAAFF
TGTGCCAGCAGGCAAGGGACAGGGGCGGCATTCTTC
>TRBJ2-1|TRBD2|.|TRBV5-1
CASRFSGGATYNEQFF
TGCGCCAGCAGGTTTAGCGGGGGGGCCACCTACAATGAGCAGTTCTTC
>TRBJ1-3|TRBD1|.|TRBV6-5
CASSTGQGTGNTIYF
TGTGCCAGCAGTACAGGACAGGGGACTGGAAACACCATATATTTT
>TRBJ2-5|.|.|TRBV5-1
CASREGPVQETQYF
TGCGCCAGCAGGGAGGGGCCCGTACAAGAGACCCAGTACTTC
>TRBJ1-4|.|.|TRBV9
CASSTPGHREKLFF
TGTGCCAGCAGCACCCCAGGGCACCGTGAAAAACTGTTTTTT
>TRBJ1-1|.|.|TRBV19
CASSMGPAEAFF
TGTGCCAGTAGTATGGGCCCGGCTGAAGCTTTCTTT
>TRBJ1-2|.|.|TRBV7-2
CASSNRVMGGYTF
TGTGCCAGCAGCAACAGGGTTATGGGAGGCTACACCTTC
>TRBJ2-1|.|.|TRBV4-3
CASSQGGETSEQFF
TGCGCCAGCAGCCAAGGGGGCGAGACAAGTGAGCAGTTCTTC
>TRBJ2-2|.|.|TRBV30
CAWSLKLGNTGELFF
TGTGCCTGGAGTCTTAAACTAGGTAACACCGGGGAGCTGTTTTTT
>TRBJ2-5|.|.|TRBV11-2
CASSFLGTPQETQYF
TGTGCCAGCAGCTTTTTAGGGACACCGCAAGAGACCCAGTACTTC
>TRBJ1-3|TRBD1|.|TRBV12-5
CASGRGSPGNTIYF
TGTGCTAGTGGCAGGGGGAGCCCTGGAAACACCATATATTTT